This T cell receptor (beta chain) was recorded in a study of cytomegalovirus exposure and HLA in healthy donors. Findings and caveats of the study: Usually a TCR sequence was rare, but some public TCRs were found in many donors. It was reportedly the case that the classifier diagnosed cytomegalovirus status with high specificity and sensitivity.

With respect to this clone: Its matching antigen is unknown.

The CDR3 has 15 residues. V lost 7 bases to trimming and J lost 7 bases, with 25 bases between them. Looked up from germline, CDR1 is SQVTM and CDR2 is ANQGSEA. Some clones are missing from TCRdb's copy, which holds only in-frame ones; the method was immunoSEQ multiplex PCR. The sample lists 120,000 to 150,000 clones, roughly 86% occurring once. Specimen: PBMCs. The chain uses TRBV29-1 and TRBJ2-5; D may be TRBD2 (5 bases). The sequence was obtained from a man younger than 35 in good health and CMV-seropositive. The CDR3, as DNA: TGCAGCGCTGACCTCGCAAGGAGCGGAGAGGTGACCCAGTACTTC. It codes for CSADLARSGEVTQYF.